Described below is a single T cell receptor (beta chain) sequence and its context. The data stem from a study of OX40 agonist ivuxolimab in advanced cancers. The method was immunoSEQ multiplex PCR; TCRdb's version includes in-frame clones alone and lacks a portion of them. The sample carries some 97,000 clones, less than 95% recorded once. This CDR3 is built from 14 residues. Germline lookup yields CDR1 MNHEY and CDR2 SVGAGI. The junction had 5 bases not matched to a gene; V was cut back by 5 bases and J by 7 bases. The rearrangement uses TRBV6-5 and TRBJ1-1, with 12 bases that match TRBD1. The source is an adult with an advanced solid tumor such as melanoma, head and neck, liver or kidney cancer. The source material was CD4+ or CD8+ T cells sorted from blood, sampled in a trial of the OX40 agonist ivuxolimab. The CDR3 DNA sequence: TGTGCCAGCAGTAAGGGACAGGGGGCCTATGAAGCTTTCTTT. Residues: CASSKGQGAYEAFF.